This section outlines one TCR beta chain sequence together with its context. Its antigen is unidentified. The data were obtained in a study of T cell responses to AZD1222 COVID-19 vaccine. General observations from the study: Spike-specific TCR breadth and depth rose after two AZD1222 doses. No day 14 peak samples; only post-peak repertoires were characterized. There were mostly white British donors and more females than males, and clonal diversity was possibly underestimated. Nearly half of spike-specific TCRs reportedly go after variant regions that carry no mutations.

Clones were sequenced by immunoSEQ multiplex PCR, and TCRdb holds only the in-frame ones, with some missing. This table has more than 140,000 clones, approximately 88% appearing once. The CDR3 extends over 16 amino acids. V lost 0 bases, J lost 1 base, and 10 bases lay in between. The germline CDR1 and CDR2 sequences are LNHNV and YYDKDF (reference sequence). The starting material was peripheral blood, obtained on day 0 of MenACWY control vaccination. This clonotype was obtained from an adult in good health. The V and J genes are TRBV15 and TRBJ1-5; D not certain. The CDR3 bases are TGTGCCACCAGCAGAGATTCTTGGGAAAGCAATCAGCCCCAGCATTTT. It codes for CATSRDSWESNQPQHF.